Listed below are T cell receptor beta chains from one sample, sequenced in a study of cytomegalovirus exposure and HLA in healthy donors. Here immunoSEQ multiplex PCR was the method, and the copy in TCRdb shows in-frame clones only, minus some. The sample includes some 76,000 clones, more than 55% of them seen just once. The sequenced material came from PBMCs. The receptors come from a man aged 60 to 75 in good health and CMV-seropositive. Each CDR3 is given with its conserved first and last residue. A D gene is named only where the DNA matches it firmly. The size field is filled for only some rows; it gives once, few, many or a size class.

TRBJ1-6 NA TRBD1 TRBV5-4 CASSQGTGDNSPLHF TGTGCCAGCAGCCAAGGGACAGGAGATAATTCACCCCTCCACTTT
TRBJ2-6 NA TRBD1 TRBV7-3 CASSLGTGYRPGANVLTF TGTGCCAGCAGCTTGGGGACAGGGTATCGGCCTGGGGCCAACGTCCTGACTTTC
TRBJ1-1 NA NA TRBV6-6 CASSPRQVGSEAFF TGTGCCAGCAGCCCGCGACAGGTGGGTTCCGAGGCTTTCTTT
TRBJ2-1 NA NA TRBV9 CASSDTGSRGNEQFF TGTGCCAGCAGCGACACGGGATCCCGAGGCAATGAGCAGTTCTTC
TRBJ2-5 NA TRBD2 TRBV5-1 CASSSGTSQKETQYF TGCGCCAGCAGCTCCGGGACTAGCCAGAAAGAGACCCAGTACTTC
TRBJ1-2 NA TRBD1 TRBV29-1 CSVLQGAGGHTF TGCAGCGTTCTACAGGGGGCCGGTGGCCACACCTTC
TRBJ2-2 few TRBD1 TRBV29-1 CSVAQGNGELFF TGCAGCGTTGCACAGGGGAACGGGGAGCTGTTTTTT
TRBJ2-1 NA NA TRBV19 CASSEPTGPRRNEQFF TGTGCCAGTAGTGAACCAACAGGGCCTCGTCGCAATGAGCAGTTCTTC
TRBJ2-7 NA NA TRBV6-6 CASSRQGGVYEQYF TGTGCCAGCAGTCGACAGGGAGGTGTCTACGAGCAGTACTTC
TRBJ2-7 NA NA TRBV6-6 CASTQAGGPGYEQYF TGTGCCAGCACCCAAGCCGGAGGGCCGGGCTACGAGCAGTACTTC
TRBJ2-1 few TRBD2 TRBV2 CASSASGRESYNEQFF TGTGCCAGCAGTGCTAGCGGGAGGGAGTCCTACAATGAGCAGTTCTTC
TRBJ2-5 NA TRBD2 TRBV5-4 CATKGTSGNVAVGETQYF TGTGCCACTAAAGGGACTAGCGGGAACGTGGCGGTAGGGGAGACCCAGTACTTC
TRBJ1-5 NA NA TRBV7-2 CASSLVGQMGQPQHF TGTGCCAGCAGCTTAGTCGGACAGATGGGTCAGCCCCAGCATTTT
TRBJ1-4 NA TRBD1 TRBV6-6 CASSHTGGKVDEKLFF TGTGCCAGCAGTCACACAGGGGGCAAGGTAGATGAAAAACTGTTTTTT
TRBJ2-7 NA TRBD2 TRBV18 CASSPPVRENRIYEQYF TGTGCCAGCTCACCACCAGTGCGGGAGAATCGCATCTACGAGCAGTACTTC
TRBJ2-1 few TRBD2 TRBV5-3 CARVVGTSGRNEQFF TGTGCCAGAGTCGTTGGGACTAGCGGGAGGAATGAGCAGTTCTTC
TRBJ1-6 NA TRBD1 TRBV5-6 CASSPGTGAWDSPLHF TGTGCCAGCAGCCCAGGGACAGGGGCTTGGGATTCACCCCTCCACTTT
TRBJ2-5 NA NA TRBV7-7 CASGTGVVGQETQYF TGTGCCAGCGGCACCGGGGTAGTAGGGCAAGAGACCCAGTACTTC
TRBJ2-3 NA NA TRBV2 CASSQTLRPVDYRDTQYF TGTGCCAGCAGTCAGACCTTACGTCCCGTCGATTACAGAGATACGCAGTATTTT
TRBJ1-3 NA NA TRBV11-2 CASRTTGSGNTIYF TGTGCCAGCAGAACTACAGGCTCTGGAAACACCATATATTTT
TRBJ1-2 once NA TRBV4-2 CASSQLGQPYGYTF TGTGCCAGCAGCCAATTAGGACAGCCCTATGGCTACACCTTC
TRBJ1-6 NA TRBD1 TRBV6-1 CASEDRVASPLHF TGTGCCAGCGAGGACAGGGTGGCTTCACCCCTCCACTTT
TRBJ2-1 NA NA TRBV6-5 CASRGGPNEQFF TGTGCCAGCAGGGGGGGGCCCAATGAGCAGTTCTTC
TRBJ1-4 NA NA TRBV18 CASSLTGSGEKLFF TGTGCCAGCTCGCTAACAGGGTCAGGCGAAAAACTGTTTTTT
TRBJ2-1 once NA TRBV5-4 CASSPRRAPSPEQFF TGTGCCAGCAGCCCCCGGCGAGCGCCGAGTCCTGAGCAGTTCTTC
TRBJ1-2 NA NA TRBV28 CASSFRRGGRSYTF TGTGCCAGCAGTTTTAGGCGGGGGGGGAGGAGCTACACCTTC
TRBJ2-7 NA TRBD1 TRBV28 CASRTGGIYEQYF TGTGCCAGCAGAACAGGGGGGATCTACGAGCAGTACTTC
TRBJ1-4 NA TRBD1 TRBV18 CASSRSGTANEKLFF TGTGCCAGCTCCCGTTCCGGGACAGCTAATGAAAAACTGTTTTTT
TRBJ2-3 NA NA TRBV5-4 CASSIQAFSTDTQYF TGTGCCAGCAGTATTCAGGCTTTTAGCACAGATACGCAGTATTTT
TRBJ1-6 NA TRBD1 TRBV19 CASSKDRVTPLHF TGTGCCAGTAGCAAGGACAGGGTGACACCCCTCCACTTT
TRBJ2-3 NA TRBD1 TRBV30 CAWSPTAKRFRGLERDTQYF TGTGCCTGGAGTCCAACCGCAAAGAGATTCAGGGGGCTGGAGCGGGATACGCAGTATTTT
TRBJ1-5 few TRBD1 TRBV18 CASSPSTGGDQPQHF TGTGCCAGCTCACCTTCGACAGGGGGGGATCAGCCCCAGCATTTT
TRBJ1-4 NA TRBD1 TRBV6-1 CASSEPAGGNEKLFF TGTGCCAGCAGTGAACCGGCAGGGGGCAATGAAAAACTGTTTTTT
TRBJ2-2 NA TRBD2 TRBV25-1 CASRDGTSRNTGELFF TGTGCCAGCAGGGACGGGACTAGCAGGAACACCGGGGAGCTGTTTTTT
TRBJ1-6 NA NA TRBV5-4 CASSFAGSSYNSPLHF TGTGCCAGCAGCTTTGCAGGAAGCTCCTATAATTCACCCCTCCACTTT
TRBJ2-1 NA TRBD2 TRBV7-2 CASSLTSGIYNEQFF TGTGCCAGCAGCTTAACTAGCGGGATATACAATGAGCAGTTCTTC
TRBJ2-1 few TRBD1 TRBV30 CAWSVTLDRRSEQFF TGTGCCTGGAGTGTAACCTTGGACAGGCGGAGTGAGCAGTTCTTC
TRBJ2-5 NA TRBD2 TRBV7-9 CASSTTRLAAPETQYF TGTGCCAGCAGCACAACGCGACTAGCAGCCCCGGAGACCCAGTACTTC
TRBJ1-1 NA TRBD1 TRBV19 CASSWNRGTEAFF TGTGCCAGTAGTTGGAACAGGGGAACTGAAGCTTTCTTT
TRBJ1-1 NA NA TRBV2 CASITGKGMTEAFF TGTGCCAGCATCACAGGGAAGGGGATGACTGAAGCTTTCTTT
TRBJ2-1 NA TRBD1 TRBV9 CASSAQGQGDEQFF TGTGCCAGCAGCGCCCAGGGGCAGGGGGATGAGCAGTTCTTC
TRBJ2-7 once NA TRBV13 CASSFESGEYEQYF TGTGCCAGCAGCTTTGAAAGCGGCGAATACGAGCAGTACTTC
TRBJ1-1 few NA TRBV4-3 CASSQGGGEANTEAFF TGCGCCAGCAGCCAAGGCGGAGGGGAAGCTAACACTGAAGCTTTCTTT